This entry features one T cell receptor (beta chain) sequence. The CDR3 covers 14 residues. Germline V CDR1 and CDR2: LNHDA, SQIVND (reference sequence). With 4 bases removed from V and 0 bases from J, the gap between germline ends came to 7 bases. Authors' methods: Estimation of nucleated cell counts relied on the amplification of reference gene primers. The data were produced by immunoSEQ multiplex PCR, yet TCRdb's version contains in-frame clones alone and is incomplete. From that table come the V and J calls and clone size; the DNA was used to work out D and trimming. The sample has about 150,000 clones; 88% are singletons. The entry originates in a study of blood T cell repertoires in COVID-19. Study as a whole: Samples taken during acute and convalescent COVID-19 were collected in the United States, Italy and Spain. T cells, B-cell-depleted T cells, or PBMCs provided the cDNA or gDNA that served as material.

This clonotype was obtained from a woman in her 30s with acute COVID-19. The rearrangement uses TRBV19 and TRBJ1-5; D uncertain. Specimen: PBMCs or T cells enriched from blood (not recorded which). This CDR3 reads CASSKANSNQPQHF. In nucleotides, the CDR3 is TGTGCCAGTAGTAAAGCAAATAGCAATCAGCCCCAGCATTTT.